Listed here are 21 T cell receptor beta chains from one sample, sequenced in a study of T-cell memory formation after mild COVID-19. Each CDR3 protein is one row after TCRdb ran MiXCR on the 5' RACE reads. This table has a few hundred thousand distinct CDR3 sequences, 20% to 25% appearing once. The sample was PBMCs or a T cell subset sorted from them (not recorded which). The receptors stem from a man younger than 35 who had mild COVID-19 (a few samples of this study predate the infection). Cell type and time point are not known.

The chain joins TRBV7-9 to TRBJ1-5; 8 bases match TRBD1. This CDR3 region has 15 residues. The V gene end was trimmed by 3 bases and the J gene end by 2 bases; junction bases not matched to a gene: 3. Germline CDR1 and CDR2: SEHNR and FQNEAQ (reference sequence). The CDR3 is CASSFGTGGNQPQHF. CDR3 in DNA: TGTGCCAGCAGCTTTGGGACAGGAGGCAATCAGCCCCAGCATTTT. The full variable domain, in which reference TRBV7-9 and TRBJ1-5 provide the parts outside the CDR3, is DTGVSQNPRHKITKRGQNVTFRCDPISEHNRLYWYRQTLGQGPEFLTYFQNEAQLEKSRLLSDRFSAERPKGSFSTLEIQRTEQGDSAMYLCASSFGTGGNQPQHFGDGTRLSIL.

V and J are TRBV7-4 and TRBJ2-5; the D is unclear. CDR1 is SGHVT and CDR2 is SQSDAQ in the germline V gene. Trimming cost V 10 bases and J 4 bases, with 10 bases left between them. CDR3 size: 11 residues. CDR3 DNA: TGTGCCAACCCTGGGATAGAGACCCAGTACTTC. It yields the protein CANPGIETQYF. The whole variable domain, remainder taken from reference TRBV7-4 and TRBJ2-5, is GAGVSQSPRYKVAKRGRDVALRCDSISGHVTLYWYRQTLGQGSEVLTYSQSDAQRDKSGRPSGRFSAERPERSVSTLKIQRTEQGDSAVYLCANPGIETQYFGPGTRLLVL.

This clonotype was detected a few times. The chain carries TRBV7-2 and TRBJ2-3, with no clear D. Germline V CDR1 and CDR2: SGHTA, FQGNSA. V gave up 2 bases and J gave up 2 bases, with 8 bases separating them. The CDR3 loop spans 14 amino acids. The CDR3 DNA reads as TGTGCCAGCAGCTTAAGTCCCAACACAGATACGCAGTATTTT. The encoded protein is CASSLSPNTDTQYF.

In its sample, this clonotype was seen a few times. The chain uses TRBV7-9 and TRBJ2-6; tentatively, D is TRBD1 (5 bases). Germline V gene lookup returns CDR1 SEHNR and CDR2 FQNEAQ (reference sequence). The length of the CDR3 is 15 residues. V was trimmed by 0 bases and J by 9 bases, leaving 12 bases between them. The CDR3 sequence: CASSLALRVGNVLTF. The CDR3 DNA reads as TGTGCCAGCAGCTTAGCGCTCAGGGTTGGCAACGTCCTGACTTTC.

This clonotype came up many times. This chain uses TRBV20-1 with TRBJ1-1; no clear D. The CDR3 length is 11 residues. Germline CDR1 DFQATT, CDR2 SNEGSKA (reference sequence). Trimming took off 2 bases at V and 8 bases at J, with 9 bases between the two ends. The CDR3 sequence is CSARQRREAFF. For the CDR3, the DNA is TGCAGTGCTAGACAGAGAAGAGAAGCTTTCTTT.

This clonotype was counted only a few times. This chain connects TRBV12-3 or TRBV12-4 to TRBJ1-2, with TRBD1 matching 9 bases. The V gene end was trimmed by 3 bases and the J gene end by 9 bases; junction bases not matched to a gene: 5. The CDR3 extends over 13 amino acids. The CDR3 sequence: CASSFRTGVRYTF. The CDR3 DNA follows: TGTGCCAGCAGTTTCCGGACAGGGGTACGCTACACCTTC.

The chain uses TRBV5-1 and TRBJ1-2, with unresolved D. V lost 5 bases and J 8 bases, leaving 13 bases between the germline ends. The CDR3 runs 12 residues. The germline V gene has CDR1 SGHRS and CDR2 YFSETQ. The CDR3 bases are TGCGCCAGCAGTGAGGAAGTCTCGGGCTACACCTTC. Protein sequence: CASSEEVSGYTF.

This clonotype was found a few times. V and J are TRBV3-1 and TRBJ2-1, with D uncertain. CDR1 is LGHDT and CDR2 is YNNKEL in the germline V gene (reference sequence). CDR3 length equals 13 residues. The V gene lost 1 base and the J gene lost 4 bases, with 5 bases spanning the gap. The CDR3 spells CASSQVQYNEQFF. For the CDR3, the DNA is TGTGCCAGCAGCCAAGTACAGTACAATGAGCAGTTCTTC.

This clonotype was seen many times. CDR3 DNA sequence: TGTGCCAGCAACTTCCAAGCCCGAGAGACCCAGTACTTC. Translation gives CASNFQARETQYF. The V and J genes are TRBV28 and TRBJ2-5; D is uncertain. This CDR3 comprises 13 residues. V was trimmed by 7 bases and J by 4 bases, leaving 13 bases between them. The germline V gene encodes CDR1 MDHEN and CDR2 SYDVKM.

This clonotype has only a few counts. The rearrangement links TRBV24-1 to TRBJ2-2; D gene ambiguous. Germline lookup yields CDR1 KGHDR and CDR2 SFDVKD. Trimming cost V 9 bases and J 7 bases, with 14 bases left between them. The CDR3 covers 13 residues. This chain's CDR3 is CATSRHPNGELFF. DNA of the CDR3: TGTGCCACCTCGCGACACCCCAACGGGGAGCTGTTTTTT.

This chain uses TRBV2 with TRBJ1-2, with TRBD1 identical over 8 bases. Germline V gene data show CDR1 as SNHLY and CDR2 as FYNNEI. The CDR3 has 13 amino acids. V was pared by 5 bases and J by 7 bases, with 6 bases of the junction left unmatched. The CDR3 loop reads CASSTDRVRGYTF. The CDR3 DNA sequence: TGTGCCAGCAGTACGGACAGGGTGCGTGGCTACACCTTC.

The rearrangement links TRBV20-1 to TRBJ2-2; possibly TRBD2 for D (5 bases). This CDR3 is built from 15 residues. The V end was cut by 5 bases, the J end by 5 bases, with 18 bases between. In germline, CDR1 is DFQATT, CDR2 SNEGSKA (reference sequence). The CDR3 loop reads CSAVRADRGTGELFF. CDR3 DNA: TGCAGTGCTGTAAGAGCGGATCGAGGAACCGGGGAGCTGTTTTTT.

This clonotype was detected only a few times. CDR3 amino acids: CASSRRSGVNEQFF. DNA of the CDR3: TGTGCCAGCAGCAGAAGGTCCGGTGTAAATGAGCAGTTCTTC. The J gene is TRBJ2-1, the V gene TRBV7-2; no clear D gene. Germline CDR1 is SGHTA and CDR2 is FQGNSA. The ends were cut back, 5 bases at V and 7 bases at J, with 15 bases in the middle. CDR3 length: 14 amino acids.

CDR3 residues: CASSQEGASGGGNEQFF. The CDR3 nucleotides read TGCGCCAGCAGCCAGGAGGGGGCTAGCGGGGGAGGTAATGAGCAGTTCTTC. V is TRBV4-3 and J is TRBJ2-1, with 10 bases lining up with TRBD2. V dropped 3 bases and J dropped 7; count of bases not matched to a gene: 12. CDR3 length: 17 amino acids. Germline V lookup: CDR1 LGHNA, CDR2 YSLEER.

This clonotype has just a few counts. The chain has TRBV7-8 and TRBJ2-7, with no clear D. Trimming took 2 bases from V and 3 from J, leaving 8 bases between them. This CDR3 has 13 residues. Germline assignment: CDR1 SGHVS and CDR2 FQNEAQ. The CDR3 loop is CASSLNSLYEQYV. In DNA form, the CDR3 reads TGTGCCAGCAGCTTAAACAGCCTCTACGAGCAGTACGTC.

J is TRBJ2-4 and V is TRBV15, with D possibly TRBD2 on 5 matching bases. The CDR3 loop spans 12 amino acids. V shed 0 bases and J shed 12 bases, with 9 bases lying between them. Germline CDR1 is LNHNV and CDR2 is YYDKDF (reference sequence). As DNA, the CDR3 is TGTGCCACCAGCAGAGATCCGACTACTCAGTACTTC. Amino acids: CATSRDPTTQYF.

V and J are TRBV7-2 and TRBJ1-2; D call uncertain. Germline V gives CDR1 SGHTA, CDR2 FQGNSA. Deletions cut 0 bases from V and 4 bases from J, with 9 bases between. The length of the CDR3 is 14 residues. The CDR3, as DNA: TGTGCCAGCAGCTTAGCGCTTAGGTCCTATGGCTACACCTTC. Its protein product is CASSLALRSYGYTF.

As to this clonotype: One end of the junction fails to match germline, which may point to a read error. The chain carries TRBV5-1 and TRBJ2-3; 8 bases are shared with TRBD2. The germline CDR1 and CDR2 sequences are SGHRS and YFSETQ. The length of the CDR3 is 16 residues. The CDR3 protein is CASGLAGGQRTDTQYF. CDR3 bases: TGCGCCAGCGGCTTGGCGGGAGGACAGAGGACAGATACGCAGTATTTT.

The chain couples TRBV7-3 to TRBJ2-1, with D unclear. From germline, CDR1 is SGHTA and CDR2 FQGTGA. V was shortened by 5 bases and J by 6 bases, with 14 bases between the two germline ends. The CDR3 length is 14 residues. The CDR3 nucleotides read TGTGCCAGCAGCCAAAGGGCCTCCGCCAATGAGCAGTTCTTC. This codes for CASSQRASANEQFF.

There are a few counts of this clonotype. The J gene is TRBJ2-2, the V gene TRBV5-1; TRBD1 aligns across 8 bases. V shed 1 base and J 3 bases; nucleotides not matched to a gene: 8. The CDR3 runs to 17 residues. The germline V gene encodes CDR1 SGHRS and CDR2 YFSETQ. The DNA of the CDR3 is TGCGCCAGCAGCTTGATGGCCAGGGGGCGCGACACCGGGGAGCTGTTTTTT. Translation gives CASSLMARGRDTGELFF. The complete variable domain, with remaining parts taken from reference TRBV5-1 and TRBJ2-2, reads KAGVTQTPRYLIKTRGQQVTLSCSPISGHRSVSWYQQTPGQGLQFLFEYFSETQRNKGNFPGRFSGRQFSNSRSEMNVSTLELGDSALYLCASSLMARGRDTGELFFGEGSRLTVL.

CDR3 DNA: TGTGCCACCTCGGATCCCCCCTACAATGAGCAGTTCTTC. This codes for CATSDPPYNEQFF. The chain couples TRBV11-3 to TRBJ2-1; D gene ambiguous. Germline loops: CDR1 SGHNT, CDR2 YENEEA. CDR3 size: 13 residues. V shed 10 bases and J shed 2 bases, with 12 bases lying between them.